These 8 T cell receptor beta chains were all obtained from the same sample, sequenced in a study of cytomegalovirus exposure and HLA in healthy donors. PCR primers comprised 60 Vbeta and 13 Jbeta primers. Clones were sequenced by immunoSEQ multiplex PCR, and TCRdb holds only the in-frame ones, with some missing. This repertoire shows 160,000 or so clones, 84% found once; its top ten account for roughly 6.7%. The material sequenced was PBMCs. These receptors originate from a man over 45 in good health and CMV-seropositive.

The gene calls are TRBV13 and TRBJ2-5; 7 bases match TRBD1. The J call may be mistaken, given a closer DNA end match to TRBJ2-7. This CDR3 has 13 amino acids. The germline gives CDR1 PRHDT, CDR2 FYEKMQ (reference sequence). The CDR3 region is CASSEGQRYEQYF. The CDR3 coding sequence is TGTGCCAGCAGCGAGGGACAGCGGTACGAGCAGTACTTC.

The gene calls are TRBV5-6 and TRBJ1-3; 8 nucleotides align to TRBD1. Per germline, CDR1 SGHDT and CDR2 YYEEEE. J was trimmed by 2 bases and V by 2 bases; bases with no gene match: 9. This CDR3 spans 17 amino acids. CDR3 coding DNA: TGTGCCAGCAGCTTCAACCCCGGGACAGGTCCTGGAAACACCATATATTTT. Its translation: CASSFNPGTGPGNTIYF.

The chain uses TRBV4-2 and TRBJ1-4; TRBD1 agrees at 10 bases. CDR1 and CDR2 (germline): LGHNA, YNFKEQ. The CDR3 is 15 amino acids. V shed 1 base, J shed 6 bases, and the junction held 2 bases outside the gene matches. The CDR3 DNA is TGTGCCAGCAGCCAAGGAGGACAGGGGGATGAAAAACTGTTTTTT. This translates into CASSQGGQGDEKLFF.

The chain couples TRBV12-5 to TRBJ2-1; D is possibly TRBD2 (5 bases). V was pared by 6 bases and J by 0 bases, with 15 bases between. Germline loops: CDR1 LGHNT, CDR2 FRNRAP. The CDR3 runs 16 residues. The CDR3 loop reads CASGLYAGLSYNEQFF. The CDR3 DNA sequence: TGTGCTAGTGGGCTGTATGCGGGCCTCTCCTACAATGAGCAGTTCTTC.

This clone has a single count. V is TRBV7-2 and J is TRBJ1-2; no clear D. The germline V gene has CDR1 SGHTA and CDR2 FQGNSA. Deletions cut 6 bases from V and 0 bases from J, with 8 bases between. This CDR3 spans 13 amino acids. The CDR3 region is CASSLRTNYGYTF. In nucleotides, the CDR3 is TGTGCCAGCAGTCTGAGGACTAACTATGGCTACACCTTC.

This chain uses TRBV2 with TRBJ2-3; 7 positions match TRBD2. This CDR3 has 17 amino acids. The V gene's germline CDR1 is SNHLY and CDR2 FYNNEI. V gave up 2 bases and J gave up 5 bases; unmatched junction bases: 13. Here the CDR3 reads CASSERLAGREIDTQYF. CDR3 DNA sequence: TGTGCCAGCAGTGAAAGGTTGGCAGGGCGGGAGATAGATACGCAGTATTTT.

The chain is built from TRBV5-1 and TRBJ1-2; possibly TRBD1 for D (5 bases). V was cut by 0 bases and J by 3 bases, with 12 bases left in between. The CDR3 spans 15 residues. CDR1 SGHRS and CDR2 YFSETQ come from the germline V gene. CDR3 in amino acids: CASSLVPGGDYGYTF. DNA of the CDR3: TGCGCCAGCAGCTTGGTCCCGGGGGGAGACTATGGCTACACCTTC. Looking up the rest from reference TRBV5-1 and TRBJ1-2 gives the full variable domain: KAGVTQTPRYLIKTRGQQVTLSCSPISGHRSVSWYQQTPGQGLQFLFEYFSETQRNKGNFPGRFSGRQFSNSRSEMNVSTLELGDSALYLCASSLVPGGDYGYTFGSGTRLTVV.

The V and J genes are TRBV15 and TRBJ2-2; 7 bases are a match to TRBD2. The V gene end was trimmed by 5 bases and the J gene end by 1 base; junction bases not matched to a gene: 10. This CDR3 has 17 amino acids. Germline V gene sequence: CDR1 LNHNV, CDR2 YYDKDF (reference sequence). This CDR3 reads CATSQRWSSGNTGELFF. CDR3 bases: TGTGCCACCAGCCAACGCTGGTCTAGCGGGAACACCGGGGAGCTGTTTTTT.